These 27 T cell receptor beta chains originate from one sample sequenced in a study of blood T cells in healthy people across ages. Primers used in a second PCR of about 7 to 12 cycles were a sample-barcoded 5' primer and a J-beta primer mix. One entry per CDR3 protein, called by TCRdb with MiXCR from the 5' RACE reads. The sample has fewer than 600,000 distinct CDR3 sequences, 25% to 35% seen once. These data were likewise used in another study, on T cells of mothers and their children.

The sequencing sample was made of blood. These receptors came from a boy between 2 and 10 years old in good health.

The CDR3 region is CASSWSAYDPYEQYF. For the CDR3, the DNA is TGTGCCAGCAGTTGGTCCGCTTACGACCCCTACGAGCAGTACTTC. This sequence joins TRBV6-2 or TRBV6-3 and TRBJ2-7; no clear D. This CDR3 is built from 15 residues. Trimming cost V 4 bases and J 2 bases, with 15 bases left between them. Germline V gene lookup returns CDR1 MNHEY and CDR2 SVGEGT.

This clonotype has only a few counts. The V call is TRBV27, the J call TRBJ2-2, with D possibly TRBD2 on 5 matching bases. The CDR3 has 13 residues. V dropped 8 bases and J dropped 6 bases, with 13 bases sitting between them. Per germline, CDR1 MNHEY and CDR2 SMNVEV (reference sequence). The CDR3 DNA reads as TGTGCCAGCCGGGATCCTGCTTCCGGGGAGCTGTTTTTT. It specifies CASRDPASGELFF.

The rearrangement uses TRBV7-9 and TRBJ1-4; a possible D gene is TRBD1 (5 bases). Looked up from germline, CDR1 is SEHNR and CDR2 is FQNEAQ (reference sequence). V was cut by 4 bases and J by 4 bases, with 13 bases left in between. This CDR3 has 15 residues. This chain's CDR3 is CASSYGTSGNEKLFF. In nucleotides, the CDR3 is TGTGCCAGCAGCTATGGGACGAGCGGTAATGAAAAACTGTTTTTT.

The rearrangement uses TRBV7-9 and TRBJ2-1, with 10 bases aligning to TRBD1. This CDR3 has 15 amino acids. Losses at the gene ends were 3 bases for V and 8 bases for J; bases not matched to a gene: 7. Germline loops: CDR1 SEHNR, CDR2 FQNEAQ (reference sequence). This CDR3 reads CASSFPGQGSHEQFF. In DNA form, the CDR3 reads TGTGCCAGCAGCTTCCCGGGACAGGGGAGCCATGAGCAGTTCTTC.

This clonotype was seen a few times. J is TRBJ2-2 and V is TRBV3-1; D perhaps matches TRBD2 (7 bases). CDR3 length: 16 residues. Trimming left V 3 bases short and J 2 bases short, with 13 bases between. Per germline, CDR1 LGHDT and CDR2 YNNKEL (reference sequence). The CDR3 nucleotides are TGTGCCAGCAGCCACGGGCGGGGGCCTAACACCGGGGAGCTGTTTTTT. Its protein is CASSHGRGPNTGELFF.

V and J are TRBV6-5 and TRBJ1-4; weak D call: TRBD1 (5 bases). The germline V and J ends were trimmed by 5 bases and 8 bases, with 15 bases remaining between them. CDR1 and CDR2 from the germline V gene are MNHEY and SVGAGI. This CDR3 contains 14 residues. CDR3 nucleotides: TGTGCCAGCAGTGGGGGGTTCGGTGCGGAAAAACTGTTTTTT. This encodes CASSGGFGAEKLFF.

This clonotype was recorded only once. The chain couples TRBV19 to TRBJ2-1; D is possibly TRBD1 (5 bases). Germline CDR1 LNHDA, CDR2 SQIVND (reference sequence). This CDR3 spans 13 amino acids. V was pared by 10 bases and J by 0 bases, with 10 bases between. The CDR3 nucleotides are TGTGCCACCGGACAAGACTCCTACAATGAGCAGTTCTTC. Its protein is CATGQDSYNEQFF.

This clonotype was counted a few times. CDR3 in amino acids: CATTSIRGYNEQFF. CDR3 coding DNA: TGTGCCACCACCAGTATTCGGGGGTACAATGAGCAGTTCTTC. The gene calls are TRBV15 and TRBJ2-1; weak D call: TRBD2 (6 bases). The germline V gene has CDR1 LNHNV and CDR2 YYDKDF (reference sequence). The CDR3 length is 14 residues. V lost 7 bases and J lost 4, with 14 bases in between. Looking up the rest from reference TRBV15 and TRBJ2-1 gives the full variable domain: DAMVIQNPRYQVTQFGKPVTLSCSQTLNHNVMYWYQQKSSQAPKLLFHYYDKDFNNEADTPDNFQSRRPNTSFCFLDIRSPGLGDTAMYLCATTSIRGYNEQFFGPGTRLTVL.

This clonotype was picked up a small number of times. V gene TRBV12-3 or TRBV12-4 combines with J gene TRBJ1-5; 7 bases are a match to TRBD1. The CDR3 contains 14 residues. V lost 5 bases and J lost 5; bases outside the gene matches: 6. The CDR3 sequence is CASSAGQSYQPQHF. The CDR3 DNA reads TGTGCCAGCAGTGCGGGACAGAGCTATCAGCCCCAGCATTTT.

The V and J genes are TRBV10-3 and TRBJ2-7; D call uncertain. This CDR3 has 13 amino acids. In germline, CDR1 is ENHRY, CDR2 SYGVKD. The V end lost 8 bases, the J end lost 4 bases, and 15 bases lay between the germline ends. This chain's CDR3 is CAIGSPVSYEQYF. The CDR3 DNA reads TGTGCCATCGGGTCCCCCGTCTCTTACGAGCAGTACTTC.

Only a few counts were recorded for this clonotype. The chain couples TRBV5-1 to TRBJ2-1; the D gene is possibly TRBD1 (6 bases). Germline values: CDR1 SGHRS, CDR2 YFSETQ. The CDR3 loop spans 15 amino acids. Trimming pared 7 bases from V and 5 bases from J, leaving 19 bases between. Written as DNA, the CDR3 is TGCGCCAGCTCGCCCCGACAGGCAGGGAACAATGAGCAGTTCTTC. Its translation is CASSPRQAGNNEQFF.

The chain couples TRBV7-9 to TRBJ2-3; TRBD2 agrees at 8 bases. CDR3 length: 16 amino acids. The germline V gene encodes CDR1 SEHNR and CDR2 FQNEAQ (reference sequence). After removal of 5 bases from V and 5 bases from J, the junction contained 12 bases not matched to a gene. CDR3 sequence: CASSNPHGTSGDTQYF. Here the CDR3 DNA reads TGTGCCAGCAGCAACCCCCATGGGACTAGTGGAGATACGCAGTATTTT.

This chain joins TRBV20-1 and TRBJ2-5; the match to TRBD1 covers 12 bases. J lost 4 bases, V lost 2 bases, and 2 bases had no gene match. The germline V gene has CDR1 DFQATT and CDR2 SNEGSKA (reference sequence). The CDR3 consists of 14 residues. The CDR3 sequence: CSARWDRGRETQYF. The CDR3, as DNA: TGCAGTGCTAGATGGGACAGGGGGCGAGAGACCCAGTACTTC.

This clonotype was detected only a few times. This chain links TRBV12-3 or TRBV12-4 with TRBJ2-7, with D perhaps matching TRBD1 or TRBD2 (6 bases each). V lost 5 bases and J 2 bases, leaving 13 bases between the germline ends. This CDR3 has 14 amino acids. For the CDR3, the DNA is TGTGCCAGCAGTCCCGACGGGGGCGCCTACGAGCAGTACTTC. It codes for CASSPDGGAYEQYF.

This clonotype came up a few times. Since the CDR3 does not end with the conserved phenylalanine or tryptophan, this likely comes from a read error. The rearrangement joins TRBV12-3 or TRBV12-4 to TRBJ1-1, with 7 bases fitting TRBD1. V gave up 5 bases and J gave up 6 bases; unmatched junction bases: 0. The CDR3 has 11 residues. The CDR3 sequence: CASSQGAEAFS. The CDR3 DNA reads TGTGCCAGCAGTCAGGGGGCTGAAGCTTTCTCT.

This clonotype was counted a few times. The CDR3 loop reads CASSSRRSGELFF. The DNA for the CDR3 is TGTGCCAGCAGTTCGAGGCGGAGCGGGGAGCTGTTTTTT. The rearrangement links TRBV27 to TRBJ2-2, with D uncertain. This CDR3 contains 13 residues. Trimming left V 4 bases short and J 7 bases short, with 10 bases between. Germline values: CDR1 MNHEY, CDR2 SMNVEV (reference sequence).

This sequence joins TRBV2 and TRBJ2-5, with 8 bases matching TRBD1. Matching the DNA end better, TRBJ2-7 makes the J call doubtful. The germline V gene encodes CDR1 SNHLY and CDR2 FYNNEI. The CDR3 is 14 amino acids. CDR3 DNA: TGTGCCAGTCAGTTCCGGGACAGGACCCACGAGCAGTACTTC. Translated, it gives CASQFRDRTHEQYF.

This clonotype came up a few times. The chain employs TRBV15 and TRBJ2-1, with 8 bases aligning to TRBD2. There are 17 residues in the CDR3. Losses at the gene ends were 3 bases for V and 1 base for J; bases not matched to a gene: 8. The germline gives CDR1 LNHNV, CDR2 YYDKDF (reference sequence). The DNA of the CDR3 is TGTGCCACCAGCAGGGACACTAGCGGCTTTTCCTACAATGAGCAGTTCTTC. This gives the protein CATSRDTSGFSYNEQFF.

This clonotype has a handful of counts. The CDR3 DNA sequence: TGTGCCAGCAGCTTGGAGCAGGGATACTACGAGCAGTACTTC. Amino acids: CASSLEQGYYEQYF. The chain carries TRBV5-5 and TRBJ2-7; D possibly corresponds to TRBD1 (5 bases). CDR1 and CDR2 (germline): SGHKS, YYEKEE (reference sequence). CDR3 length: 14 residues. Trimming stripped 0 bases from V and 3 bases from J, with 10 bases between.

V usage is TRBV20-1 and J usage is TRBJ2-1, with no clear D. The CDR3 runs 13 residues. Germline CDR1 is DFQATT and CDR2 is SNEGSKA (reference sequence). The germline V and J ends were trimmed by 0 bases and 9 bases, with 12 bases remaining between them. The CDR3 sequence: CSARDPPFREQFF. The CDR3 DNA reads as TGCAGTGCTAGAGATCCACCTTTTCGTGAGCAGTTCTTC.

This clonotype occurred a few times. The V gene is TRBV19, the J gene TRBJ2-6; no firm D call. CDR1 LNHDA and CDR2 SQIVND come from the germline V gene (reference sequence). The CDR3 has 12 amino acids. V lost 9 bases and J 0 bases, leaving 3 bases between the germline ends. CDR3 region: CASRSGANVLTF. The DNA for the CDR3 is TGTGCCAGCCGCTCTGGGGCCAACGTCCTGACTTTC.

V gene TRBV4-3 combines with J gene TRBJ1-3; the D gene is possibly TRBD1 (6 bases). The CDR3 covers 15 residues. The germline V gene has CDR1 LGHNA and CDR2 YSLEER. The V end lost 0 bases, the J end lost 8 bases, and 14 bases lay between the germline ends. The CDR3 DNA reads TGCGCCAGCAGCCAAGACACAGGGAGGAAATACACCATATATTTT. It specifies CASSQDTGRKYTIYF.

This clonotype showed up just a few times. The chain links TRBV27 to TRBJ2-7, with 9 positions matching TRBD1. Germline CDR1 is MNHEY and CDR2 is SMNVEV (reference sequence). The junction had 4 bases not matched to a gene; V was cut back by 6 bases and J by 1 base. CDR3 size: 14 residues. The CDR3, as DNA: TGTGCCAGCAGGGGGACAGGGAGGTCCTACGAGCAGTACTTC. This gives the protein CASRGTGRSYEQYF.

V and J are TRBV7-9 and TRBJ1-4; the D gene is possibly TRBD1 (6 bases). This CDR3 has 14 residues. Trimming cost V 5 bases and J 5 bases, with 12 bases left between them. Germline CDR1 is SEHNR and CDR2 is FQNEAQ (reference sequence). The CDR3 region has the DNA TGTGCCAGCAGCCGAGGGGACAACAATGAAAAACTGTTTTTT. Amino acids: CASSRGDNNEKLFF.

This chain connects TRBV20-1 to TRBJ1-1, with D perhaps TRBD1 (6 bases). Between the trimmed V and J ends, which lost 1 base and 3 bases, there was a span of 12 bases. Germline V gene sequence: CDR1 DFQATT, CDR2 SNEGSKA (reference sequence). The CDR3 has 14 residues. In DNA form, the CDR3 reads TGCAGTGCTAGAGTTAGGGGGGGGGACACTGAAGCTTTCTTT. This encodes CSARVRGGDTEAFF.

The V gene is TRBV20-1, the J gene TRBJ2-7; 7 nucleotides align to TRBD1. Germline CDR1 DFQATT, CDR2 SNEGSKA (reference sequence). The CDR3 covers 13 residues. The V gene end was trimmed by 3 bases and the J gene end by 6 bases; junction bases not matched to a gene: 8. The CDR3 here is CSASLYSGGEQYF. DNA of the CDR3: TGCAGTGCTAGCCTCTATTCAGGGGGCGAGCAGTACTTC.

CDR3 coding DNA: TGTGCCAGCAGCTCAGGGGAACAGGGGATTCACTACGAGCAGTACTTC. Translated, it gives CASSSGEQGIHYEQYF. The rearrangement uses TRBV3-1 and TRBJ2-5; TRBD1 aligns across 7 bases. The J call is doubtful: the DNA matches TRBJ2-7 better. CDR1 is LGHDT and CDR2 is YNNKEL in the germline V gene (reference sequence). This CDR3 is 16 amino acids long.